The T cell receptor beta chain described here comes from a study of shared clonotypes between healthy human individuals. Sorted subsets were amplified in replicate PCRs using 200 ng DNA, approximately 30,000 T cell genomes. Here immunoSEQ multiplex PCR was the method, and the copy in TCRdb shows in-frame clones only, minus some. The sample records around 2.5 million clones, 80% to 95% being singletons. Germline CDR1 and CDR2: MNHEY and SVGAGI. CDR3 length equals 14 residues. Trimming removed 6 bases at V and 2 bases at J, with 12 bases between. From CD4+ cells came CD45RA+ naive and CD45RA-negative memory subsets.

Sequencing input: naive CD4+ T cells from PBMCs. As for subset: CD45RA+ positively selected. The chain combines TRBV6-5 with TRBJ2-3; no clear D. The TCR originated in a man aged 18 to 35 in good health. Some clones in this sample may be carry-over from other donors' samples. DNA for the CDR3: TGTGCCAGCAGCCTGCGGAGCCTCACAGATACGCAGTATTTT. Its translation is CASSLRSLTDTQYF.